These 16 T cell receptor beta chains originate from one sample sequenced in a study of Ad26.COV2.S vaccination and SARS-CoV-2 variants. The treatment was: around 19 received Ad26.COV2.S at low or high dose, single or two shots; 5 received placebo; per-sample allocation not given. The study sampled participants on day 63 after the first vaccine or placebo injection. The table came from immunoSEQ multiplex PCR; TCRdb's copy has only in-frame clones and leaves some out. The data show around 340,000 clones, about 88% seen once. The sequencing here drew on peripheral blood, taken in a trial of Ad26.COV2.S vaccine versus placebo. These receptors were collected from a person aged 18-60 years who received the Ad26.COV2.S COVID-19 vaccine or a placebo.

This clone showed up just a few times. The rearrangement joins TRBV7-2 to TRBJ2-2; D unresolved. This CDR3 is 15 amino acids long. Germline CDR1 and CDR2: SGHTA and FQGNSA. V shed 5 bases and J shed 3 bases, with 13 bases lying between them. The CDR3: CASSLKGQYTGELFF. For the CDR3, the DNA is TGTGCCAGCAGCCTCAAGGGTCAGTACACCGGGGAGCTGTTTTTT. Drawing the rest from reference TRBV7-2 and TRBJ2-2, the complete variable domain is GAGVSQSPSNKVTEKGKDVELRCDPISGHTALYWYRQSLGQGLEFLIYFQGNSAPDKSGLPSDRFSAERTGGSVSTLTIQRTQQEDSAVYLCASSLKGQYTGELFFGEGSRLTVL.

The chain employs TRBV9 and TRBJ2-5, with D hard to call. The germline gives CDR1 SGDLS, CDR2 YYNGEE. This CDR3 has 13 amino acids. V was pared by 0 bases and J by 2 bases, with 5 bases between. The CDR3 nucleotides read TGTGCCAGCAGCGTAGGCGTACAAGAGACCCAGTACTTC. Translating it yields CASSVGVQETQYF.

The chain uses TRBV28 and TRBJ1-1; tentative D call: TRBD1 (6 bases). This CDR3 spans 15 amino acids. CDR1 and CDR2 from the germline V gene are MDHEN and SYDVKM. V lost 4 bases and J lost 0, with 12 bases in between. CDR3 amino acids: CASSSPGALNTEAFF. The CDR3 DNA reads TGTGCCAGCAGTTCCCCAGGGGCGCTGAACACTGAAGCTTTCTTT.

This chain joins TRBV28 and TRBJ1-5; D is ambiguous. Germline V lookup: CDR1 MDHEN, CDR2 SYDVKM. The V end was cut by 6 bases, the J end by 5 bases, with 14 bases between. CDR3 length: 14 amino acids. The CDR3 DNA sequence: TGTGCCAGCAGCTACGTGAAAGCCTATCAGCCCCAGCATTTT. It yields the protein CASSYVKAYQPQHF.

The CDR3 DNA reads TGTGCCAGCAGCTTGGGGCGAAAACTGTTTTTT. It encodes CASSLGRKLFF. V gene TRBV7-2 combines with J gene TRBJ1-4, with a weak D call TRBD1 (5 bases). The germline V gene encodes CDR1 SGHTA and CDR2 FQGNSA. This CDR3 is built from 11 residues. V was shortened by 3 bases and J by 10 bases, with 6 bases between the two germline ends. Based on the CDR3 plus reference TRBV7-2 and TRBJ1-4, the full variable domain is GAGVSQSPSNKVTEKGKDVELRCDPISGHTALYWYRQSLGQGLEFLIYFQGNSAPDKSGLPSDRFSAERTGGSVSTLTIQRTQQEDSAVYLCASSLGRKLFFGSGTQLSVL.

V is TRBV5-3 and J is TRBJ2-3; TRBD2 matches 7 bases. TRBV5-3 is identified as an open reading frame with a role that is uncertain. The V gene end was trimmed by 0 bases and the J gene end by 1 base; junction bases not matched to a gene: 5. The length of the CDR3 is 16 residues. CDR3 DNA sequence: TGTGCCAGAAGCTTGGTCCCGGCGGGGGGCACAGATACGCAGTATTTT. It is translated as CARSLVPAGGTDTQYF.

The gene calls are TRBV28 and TRBJ1-6; the D gene is possibly TRBD1 (5 bases). Germline V CDR1 and CDR2: MDHEN, SYDVKM. V was pared by 6 bases and J by 6 bases, with 15 bases between. This CDR3 has 15 amino acids. The CDR3 DNA sequence: TGTGCCAGCAGACCCCAGTGGGGGGGTAATTCACCCCTCCACTTT. Translation: CASRPQWGGNSPLHF.

The V and J genes are TRBV7-9 and TRBJ1-6; weak D call: TRBD1 (5 bases). V was cut by 3 bases and J by 9 bases, with 18 bases left in between. The CDR3 has 16 residues. Germline-derived CDR1 and CDR2 are SEHNR and FQNEAQ (reference sequence). CDR3 coding DNA: TGTGCCAGCAGCTTTGGGCAGGGAGAGGTGCCTTCACCCCTCCACTTT. The encoded protein is CASSFGQGEVPSPLHF.

The gene calls are TRBV2 and TRBJ1-2, with 9 bases identical to TRBD1. Germline V gene lookup returns CDR1 SNHLY and CDR2 FYNNEI. J lost 5 bases, V lost 5 bases, and 9 bases had no gene match. This CDR3 is built from 15 residues. The CDR3 coding sequence is TGTGCCAGCAGTTCGGGACAGGGTGGTCCTTATGGCTACACCTTC. This gives the protein CASSSGQGGPYGYTF.

This clone was seen more than once but under ten times. The V and J genes are TRBV5-4 and TRBJ1-2; 9 bases are shared with TRBD1. The germline CDR1 and CDR2 sequences are SGHNT and YYREEE (reference sequence). Unmatched junction bases numbered 6, after V lost 4 bases and J lost 2 bases. CDR3 size: 15 residues. The CDR3 DNA sequence: TGTGCCAGCAGCCAACAGGGGGCACCGAACTATGGCTACACCTTC. The encoded protein is CASSQQGAPNYGYTF.

V is TRBV6-4 and J is TRBJ2-7, with 8 bases that match TRBD2. This CDR3 has 15 amino acids. The V gene's germline CDR1 is MRHNA and CDR2 SNTAGT. V gave up 2 bases and J gave up 2 bases; unmatched junction bases: 5. CDR3 DNA sequence: TGTGCCAGCAGTGACCCCCGGGAGGGTACCTACGAGCAGTACTTC. This encodes CASSDPREGTYEQYF.

The chain combines TRBV5-1 with TRBJ1-1; TRBD1 matches at 9 bases. The CDR3 contains 14 residues. V was clipped by 4 bases and J by 3 bases; unmatched bases: 4. Germline V CDR1 and CDR2: SGHRS, YFSETQ. The chain's CDR3 is CASSGTGRDTEAFF. The CDR3 nucleotides read TGCGCCAGCAGCGGGACAGGGAGGGACACTGAAGCTTTCTTT.

The chain is built from TRBV11-3 and TRBJ2-1; 9 positions agree with TRBD1. V was pared by 7 bases and J by 8 bases, with 12 bases of the junction left unmatched. CDR1 is SGHNT and CDR2 is YENEEA in the germline V gene. The CDR3 has 15 residues. CDR3 sequence reads: CASTPPGQGGDEQFF. The DNA for the CDR3 is TGTGCCAGCACTCCCCCGGGACAGGGCGGTGATGAGCAGTTCTTC.

About this clone: Other DNA sequences in the same sample also yield this CDR3. The chain has TRBV5-6 and TRBJ2-7; no clear D. Germline-derived CDR1 and CDR2 are SGHDT and YYEEEE. The CDR3 totals 12 residues. V lost 1 base and J 4 bases, leaving 6 bases between the germline ends. In DNA, the CDR3 is TGTGCCAGCAGCTTGCGAGCATACGAGCAGTACTTC. This gives the protein CASSLRAYEQYF.

The chain employs TRBV5-1 and TRBJ2-2, with 8 bases matching TRBD1. Germline CDR1 reads SGHRS; CDR2 reads YFSETQ. J lost 1 base, V lost 4 bases, and 6 bases had no gene match. The CDR3 spans 16 residues. The CDR3 DNA sequence: TGCGCCAGCAGCCCGCTGACAGGGGTGAACACCGGGGAGCTGTTTTTT. It codes for CASSPLTGVNTGELFF.

This clone has just one count. This rearrangement joins TRBV28 to TRBJ1-2; D gene unclear. The CDR3 is 12 amino acids. The V end lost 2 bases, the J end lost 5 bases, and 6 bases lay between the germline ends. Germline V gene lookup returns CDR1 MDHEN and CDR2 SYDVKM. The CDR3 loop reads CASSLTAYGYTF. The CDR3 nucleotides read TGTGCCAGCAGTTTAACAGCTTATGGCTACACCTTC.